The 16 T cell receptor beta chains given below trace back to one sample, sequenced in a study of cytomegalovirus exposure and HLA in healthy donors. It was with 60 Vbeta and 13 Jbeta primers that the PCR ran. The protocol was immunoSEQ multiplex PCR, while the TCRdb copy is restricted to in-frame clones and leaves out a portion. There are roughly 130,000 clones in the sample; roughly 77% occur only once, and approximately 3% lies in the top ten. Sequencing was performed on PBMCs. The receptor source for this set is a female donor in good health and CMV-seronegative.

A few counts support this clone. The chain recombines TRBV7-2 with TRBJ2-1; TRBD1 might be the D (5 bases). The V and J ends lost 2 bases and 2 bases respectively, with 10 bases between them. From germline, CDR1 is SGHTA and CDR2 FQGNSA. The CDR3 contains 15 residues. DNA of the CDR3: TGTGCCAGCAGCTTATCCCAGGGCACCTACAATGAGCAGTTCTTC. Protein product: CASSLSQGTYNEQFF. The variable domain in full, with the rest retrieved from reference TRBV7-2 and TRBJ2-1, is GAGVSQSPSNKVTEKGKDVELRCDPISGHTALYWYRQSLGQGLEFLIYFQGNSAPDKSGLPSDRFSAERTGGSVSTLTIQRTQQEDSAVYLCASSLSQGTYNEQFFGPGTRLTVL.

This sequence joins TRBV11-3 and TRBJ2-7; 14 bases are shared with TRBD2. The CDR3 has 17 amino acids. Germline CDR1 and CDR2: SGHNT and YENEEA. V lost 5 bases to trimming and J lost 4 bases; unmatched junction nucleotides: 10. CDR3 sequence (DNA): TGTGCCAGCAGCCCTCGGACTAGCGGGAGGAGTAGATACGAGCAGTACTTC. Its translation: CASSPRTSGRSRYEQYF.

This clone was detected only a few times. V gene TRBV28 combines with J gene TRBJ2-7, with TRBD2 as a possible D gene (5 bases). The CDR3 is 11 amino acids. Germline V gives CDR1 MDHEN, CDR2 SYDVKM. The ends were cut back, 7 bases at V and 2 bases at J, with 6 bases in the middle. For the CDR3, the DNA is TGTGCCAGCATGAGGGCCTACGAGCAGTACTTC. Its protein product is CASMRAYEQYF. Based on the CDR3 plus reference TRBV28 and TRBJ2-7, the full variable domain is DVKVTQSSRYLVKRTGEKVFLECVQDMDHENMFWYRQDPGLGLRLIYFSYDVKMKEKGDIPEGYSVSREKKERFSLILESASTNQTSMYLCASMRAYEQYFGPGTRLTVT.

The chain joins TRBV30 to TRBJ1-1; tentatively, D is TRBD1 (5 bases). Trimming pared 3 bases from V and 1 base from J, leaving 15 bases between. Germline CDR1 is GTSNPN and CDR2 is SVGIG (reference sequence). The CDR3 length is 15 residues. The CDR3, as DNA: TGTGCCTGGAGCGTGGGGGGGGGTGCGAACACTGAAGCTTTCTTT. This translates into CAWSVGGGANTEAFF.

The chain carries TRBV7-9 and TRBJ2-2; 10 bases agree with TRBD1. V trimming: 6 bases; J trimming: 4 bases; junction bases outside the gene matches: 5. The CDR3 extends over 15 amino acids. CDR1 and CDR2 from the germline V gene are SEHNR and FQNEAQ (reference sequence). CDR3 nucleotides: TGTGCCAGCAGGGACAGGGGGTTTATCACCGGGGAGCTGTTTTTT. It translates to CASRDRGFITGELFF.

CDR3 DNA: TGCGCCAGCAGCCAAGTACTATCGACGGGGGGGCGTTTTGATGAGCAGTTCTTC. Translated: CASSQVLSTGGRFDEQFF. The V and J genes are TRBV4-1 and TRBJ2-1; 8 bases line up with TRBD2. V shed 1 base, J shed 8 bases, and the junction held 16 bases outside the gene matches. This CDR3 has 18 residues. The germline CDR1 and CDR2 sequences are MGHRA and YSYEKL.

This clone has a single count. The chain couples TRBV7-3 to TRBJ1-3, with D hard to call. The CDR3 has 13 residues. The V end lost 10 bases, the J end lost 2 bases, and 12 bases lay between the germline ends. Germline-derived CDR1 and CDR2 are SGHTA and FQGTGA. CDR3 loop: CATSPSAGNTIYF. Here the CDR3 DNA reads TGTGCCACTAGCCCTAGCGCTGGAAACACCATATATTTT.

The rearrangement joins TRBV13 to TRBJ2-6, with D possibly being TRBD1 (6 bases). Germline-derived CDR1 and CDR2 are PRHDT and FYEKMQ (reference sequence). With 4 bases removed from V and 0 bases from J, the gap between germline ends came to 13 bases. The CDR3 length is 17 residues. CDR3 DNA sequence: TGTGCCAGCAGCTCACGGACAGAGATCTCTGGGGCCAACGTCCTGACTTTC. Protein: CASSSRTEISGANVLTF.

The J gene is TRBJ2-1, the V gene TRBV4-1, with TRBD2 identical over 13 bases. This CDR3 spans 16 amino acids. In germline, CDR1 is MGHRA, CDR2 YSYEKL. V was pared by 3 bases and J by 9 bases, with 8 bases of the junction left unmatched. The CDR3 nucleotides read TGCGCCAGCAGCCAGGCTGGACTAGCGGGAGAGTTTGAGCAGTTCTTC. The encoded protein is CASSQAGLAGEFEQFF.

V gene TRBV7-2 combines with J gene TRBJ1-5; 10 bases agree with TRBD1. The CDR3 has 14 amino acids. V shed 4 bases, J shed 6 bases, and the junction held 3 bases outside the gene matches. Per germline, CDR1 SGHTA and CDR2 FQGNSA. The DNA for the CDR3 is TGTGCCAGCAGCTCGACAGGGGGCGGTCAGCCCCAGCATTTT. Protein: CASSSTGGGQPQHF.

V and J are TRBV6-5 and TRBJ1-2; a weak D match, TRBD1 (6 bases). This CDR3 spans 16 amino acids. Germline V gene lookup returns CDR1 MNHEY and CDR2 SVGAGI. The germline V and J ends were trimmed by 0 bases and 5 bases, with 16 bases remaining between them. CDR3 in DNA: TGTGCCAGCAGTTACTCTTCGGGATCTACAGGGTATGGCTACACCTTC. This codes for CASSYSSGSTGYGYTF.

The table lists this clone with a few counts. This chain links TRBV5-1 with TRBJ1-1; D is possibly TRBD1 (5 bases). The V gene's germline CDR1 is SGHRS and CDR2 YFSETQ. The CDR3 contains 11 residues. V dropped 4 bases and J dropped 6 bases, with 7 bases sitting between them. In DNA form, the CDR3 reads TGCGCCAGCAGCGGGGCCGCTGAAGCTTTCTTT. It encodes CASSGAAEAFF. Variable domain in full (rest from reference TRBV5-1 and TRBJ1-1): KAGVTQTPRYLIKTRGQQVTLSCSPISGHRSVSWYQQTPGQGLQFLFEYFSETQRNKGNFPGRFSGRQFSNSRSEMNVSTLELGDSALYLCASSGAAEAFFGQGTRLTVV.

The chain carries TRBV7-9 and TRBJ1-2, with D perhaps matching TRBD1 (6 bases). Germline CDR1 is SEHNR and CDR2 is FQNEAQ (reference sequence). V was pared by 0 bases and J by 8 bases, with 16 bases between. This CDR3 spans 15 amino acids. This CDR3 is CASSLAMGAPGGYTF. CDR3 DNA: TGTGCCAGCAGCTTAGCGATGGGGGCCCCTGGGGGCTACACCTTC.

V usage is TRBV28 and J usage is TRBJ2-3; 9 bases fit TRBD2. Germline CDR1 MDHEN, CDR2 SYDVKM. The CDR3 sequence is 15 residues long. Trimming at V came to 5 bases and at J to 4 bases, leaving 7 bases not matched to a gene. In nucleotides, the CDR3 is TGTGCCAGCAGTAGTAGCGGGAGCGTCGCAGATACGCAGTATTTT. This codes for CASSSSGSVADTQYF.

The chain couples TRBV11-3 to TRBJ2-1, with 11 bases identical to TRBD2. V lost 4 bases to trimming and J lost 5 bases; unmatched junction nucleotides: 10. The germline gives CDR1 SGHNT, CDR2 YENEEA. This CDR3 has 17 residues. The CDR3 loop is CASSSPKGLAAHNEQFF. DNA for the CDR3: TGTGCCAGCAGCTCCCCCAAGGGACTAGCGGCTCACAATGAGCAGTTCTTC.

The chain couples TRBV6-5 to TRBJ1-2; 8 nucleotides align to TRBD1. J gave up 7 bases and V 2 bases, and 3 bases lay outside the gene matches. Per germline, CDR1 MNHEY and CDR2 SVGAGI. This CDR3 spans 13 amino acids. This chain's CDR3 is CASSYRTGSGYTF. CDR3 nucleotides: TGTGCCAGCAGTTACCGGACAGGGTCTGGCTACACCTTC.